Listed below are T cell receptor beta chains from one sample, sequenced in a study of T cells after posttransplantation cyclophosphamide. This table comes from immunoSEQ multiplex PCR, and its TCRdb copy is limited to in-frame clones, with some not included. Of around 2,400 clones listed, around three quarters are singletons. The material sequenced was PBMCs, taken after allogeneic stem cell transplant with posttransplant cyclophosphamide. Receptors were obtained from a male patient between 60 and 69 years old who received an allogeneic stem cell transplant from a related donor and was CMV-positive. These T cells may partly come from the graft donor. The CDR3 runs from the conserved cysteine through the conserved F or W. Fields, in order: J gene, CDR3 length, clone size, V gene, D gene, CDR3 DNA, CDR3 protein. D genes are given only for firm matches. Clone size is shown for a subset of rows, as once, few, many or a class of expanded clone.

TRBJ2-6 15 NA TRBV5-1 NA TGCGCCAGCAGCTTGGGCGGAGCTGGGGCCAACGTCCTGACTTTC CASSLGGAGANVLTF
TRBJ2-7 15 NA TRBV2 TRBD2 TGTGCCAGCAGTGCCGAGGGAGGGAGCTCCTACGAGCAGTACTTC CASSAEGGSSYEQYF
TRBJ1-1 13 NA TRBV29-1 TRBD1 TGCAGCGTTGATCAGACAGGGTACACTGAAGCTTTCTTT CSVDQTGYTEAFF
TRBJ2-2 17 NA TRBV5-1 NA TGCGCCAGCACAGGGCAGACCACGTTTTTGATTACCGGGGAGCTGTTTTTT CASTGQTTFLITGELFF
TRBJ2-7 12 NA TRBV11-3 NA TGTGCCAGCAGCCGTACTACCTACGAGCAGTACTTC CASSRTTYEQYF
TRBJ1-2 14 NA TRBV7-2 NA TGTGCCAGCAGCTTGGCTGGACAGTTGTATGGCTACACCTTC CASSLAGQLYGYTF
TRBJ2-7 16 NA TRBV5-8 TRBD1 TGTGCCAGCAGCTTGGACCGGGGACAGGCGACTTACGAGCAGTACTTC CASSLDRGQATYEQYF
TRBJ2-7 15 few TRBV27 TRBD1 TGTGCCAGCAGCCCCGACAGGGTGTTCAGGGACGAGCAGTACTTC CASSPDRVFRDEQYF
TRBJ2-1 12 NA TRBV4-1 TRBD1 TGCGCCAGCAGCCTCACAGGGGCGAGAAAGTTCTTC CASSLTGARKFF
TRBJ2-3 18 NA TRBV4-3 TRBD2 TGCGCCAGCAGCCAACGGCGGGCGGGAGAGGGGATAGCAGATACGCAGTATTTT CASSQRRAGEGIADTQYF
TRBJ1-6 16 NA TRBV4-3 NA TGCGCCAGCAGCCAAGATTCCCGCGGATCCAATTCACCCCTCCACTTT CASSQDSRGSNSPLHF
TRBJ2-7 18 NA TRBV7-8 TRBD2 TGTGCCAGCAGCCTCCCGCTCAGGCTAGCGGGCCCCTCCTACGAGCAGTACTTC CASSLPLRLAGPSYEQYF
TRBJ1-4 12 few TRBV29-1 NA TGCAGCGTCGCATCGGGAGGAGAAAAACTGTTTTTT CSVASGGEKLFF
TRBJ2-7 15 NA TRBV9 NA TGTGCCAGCAGCGTAGCTCCAGGGCCCTCCTACGAGCAGTACTTC CASSVAPGPSYEQYF
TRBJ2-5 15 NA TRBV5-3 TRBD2 TGTGCCACACAAACAATAGCGGGAGAAAGGAAGACCCAGTACTTC CATQTIAGERKTQYF
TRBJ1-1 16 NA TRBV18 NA TGTGCCAGCTCACTCGACAGCATGCGAGGGGGCACTGAAGCTTTCTTT CASSLDSMRGGTEAFF
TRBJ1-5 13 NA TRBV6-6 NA TGTGCCACCGAGTTATTAGGGGTGCAGCCCCAGCATTTT CATELLGVQPQHF
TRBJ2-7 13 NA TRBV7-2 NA TGTGCCAGCAGCCGGACAGACTCCTACGAGCAGTACTTC CASSRTDSYEQYF
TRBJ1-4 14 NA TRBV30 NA TGTGCCTGGAGTGTGAGGAGCACTAATGAAAAACTGTTTTTT CAWSVRSTNEKLFF
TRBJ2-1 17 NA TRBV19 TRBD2 TGTGCCAGTAGTTTTAGCGGGGGGGGAGGGGGCAACAATGAGCAGTTCTTC CASSFSGGGGGNNEQFF
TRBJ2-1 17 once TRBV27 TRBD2 TGTGCCACTTCGACTAGCGGGAGAAGGGTCTTTAACAATGAGCAGTTCTTC CATSTSGRRVFNNEQFF
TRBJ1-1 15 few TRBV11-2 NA TGTGCCAGCAGCTTAGGTTTCCGTGTGAACACTGAAGCTTTCTTT CASSLGFRVNTEAFF
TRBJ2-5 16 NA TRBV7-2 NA TGTGCCAGCAGCTTACAGGGCAACACCCGGATGGAGACCCAGTACTTC CASSLQGNTRMETQYF
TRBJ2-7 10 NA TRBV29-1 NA TGCAGCGTATATACAGCCGAGCAGTACTTC CSVYTAEQYF
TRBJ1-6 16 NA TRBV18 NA TGTGCCAGCTCGCCCATACCGGGACTTTTTCAAGGGACCCTCCACTTT CASSPIPGLFQGTLHF
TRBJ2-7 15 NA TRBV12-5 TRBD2 TGTGCTAGTGGTTTACGACTAGCGGGACGGAGCGAGCAGTACTTC CASGLRLAGRSEQYF
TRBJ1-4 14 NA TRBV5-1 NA TGCGCCAGCAGCTTGGAGGGAGCGGGTGAAAAACTGTTTTTT CASSLEGAGEKLFF
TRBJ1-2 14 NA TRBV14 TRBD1 TGTGCCAGCAGCTACTCCTGGACAGGATATGGCTACACCTTC CASSYSWTGYGYTF
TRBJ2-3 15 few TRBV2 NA TGTGCCAGCAGTGAACAGAGCGGGCGCACAGATACGCAGTATTTT CASSEQSGRTDTQYF
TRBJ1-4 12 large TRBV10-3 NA TGTGCCATCAGTGACCAGGGAGAAAAACTGTTTTTT CAISDQGEKLFF
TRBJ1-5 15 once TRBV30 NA TGTGCCTGGAGTCCCCACTGGACACCTCATTTGCCCCAGCATTTT CAWSPHWTPHLPQHF
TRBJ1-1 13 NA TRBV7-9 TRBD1 TGTGCCAGCAGCTCCGGGACAGCATTTGAAGCTTTCTTT CASSSGTAFEAFF
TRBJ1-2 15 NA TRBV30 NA TGTGCCTGGAGCGGAGGACAGTACCGTAACTATGGCTACACCTTC CAWSGGQYRNYGYTF
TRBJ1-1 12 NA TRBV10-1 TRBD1 TGCGCCAGCACCCTTACAGGACAGGGAGCTTTCTTT CASTLTGQGAFF
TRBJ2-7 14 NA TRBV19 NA TGTGCCAGTAGGTCAACCATGCGGACCTACGAGCAGTACTTC CASRSTMRTYEQYF
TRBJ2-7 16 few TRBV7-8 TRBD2 TGTGCCAGCAGCTTAGCTTGGCTAGCCGGGGGAGGGGAGCAGTACTTC CASSLAWLAGGGEQYF
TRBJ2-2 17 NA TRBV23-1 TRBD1 TGCGCCAGCAGTCATGGACCGGGACAGGCAGACACCGGGGAGCTGTTTTTT CASSHGPGQADTGELFF
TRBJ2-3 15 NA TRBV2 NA TGTGCCGGAAGAGTGCTAGGACAGGGAGGGGATACGCAGTATTTT CAGRVLGQGGDTQYF
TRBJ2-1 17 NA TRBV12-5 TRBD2 TGTGCTAGTGGTCCACCCCCCCGTCTAGCGGGATTCGGTGAGCAGTTCTTC CASGPPPRLAGFGEQFF
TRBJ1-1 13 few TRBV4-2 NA TGTGCCAGCAGCCAAACCGGGTTGACTGAAGCTTTCTTT CASSQTGLTEAFF
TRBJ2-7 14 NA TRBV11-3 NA TGTGCCAGCAGCTTTTCTAGCAGCTCCTACGAGCAGTACTTC CASSFSSSSYEQYF
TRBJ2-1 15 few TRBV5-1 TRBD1 TGCGCCAGCAGCTCCGGACAGGGGGCGGGATATGAGCAGTTCTTC CASSSGQGAGYEQFF
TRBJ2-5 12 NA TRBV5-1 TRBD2 TGCGCCACGCGGGGGGAGACGGAGACCCAGTACTTC CATRGETETQYF
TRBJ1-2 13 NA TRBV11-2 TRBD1 TGTGCCAGCAGTCCGGGACAGAACTATGGCTACACCTTC CASSPGQNYGYTF
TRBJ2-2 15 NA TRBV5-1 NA TGCGCCAGCAGCTTAAGGACGGGACTTACCGGGGAGCTGTTTTTT CASSLRTGLTGELFF
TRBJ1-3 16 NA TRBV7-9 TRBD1 TGTGCCAGCTCACCGGGACAGGGGCACTCTGGAAACACCATATATTTT CASSPGQGHSGNTIYF
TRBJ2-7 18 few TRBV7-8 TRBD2 TGTGCCAGCAGCTTACCCCGAAGGACTAGCGGAAGCTCCTACGAGCAGTACTTC CASSLPRRTSGSSYEQYF
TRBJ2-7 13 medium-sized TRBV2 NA TGTGCCAGCAAAAAAAGCCCCAACTTCGAGCAGTACTTC CASKKSPNFEQYF
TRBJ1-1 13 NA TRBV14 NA TGTGCCAGCAGCCAAGGAAGAGGAACTGAAGCTTTCTTT CASSQGRGTEAFF
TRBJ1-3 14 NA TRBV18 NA TGTGCCAGCTCACCAGGGCTGGGTGGAAACACCATATATTTT CASSPGLGGNTIYF
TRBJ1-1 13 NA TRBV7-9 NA TGTGCCAGCAGCTTACACACGAACACTGAAGCTTTCTTT CASSLHTNTEAFF
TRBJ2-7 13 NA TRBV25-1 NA TGTGCCAGCAGCGTGACAGGAACCTACGAGCAGTACTTC CASSVTGTYEQYF
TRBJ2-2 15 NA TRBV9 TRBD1 TGTGCCAGCAGCGCAACAGGGGGGAACACCGGGGAGCTGTTTTTT CASSATGGNTGELFF
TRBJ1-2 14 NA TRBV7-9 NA TGTGCCAGCAGCTTAGGTCAGGGGAACTATGGCTACACCTTC CASSLGQGNYGYTF
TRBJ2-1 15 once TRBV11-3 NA TGTGCCAGCAGCCCAACAGGGTTAGGGTCCAATGAGCAGTTCTTC CASSPTGLGSNEQFF
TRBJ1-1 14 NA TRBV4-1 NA TGCGCCAGCAGCCAAGCGACAGGGAACACTGAAGCTTTCTTT CASSQATGNTEAFF
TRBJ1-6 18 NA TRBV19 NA TGTGCCAGTAGTATGGACACCCAACAGGGAATGCTAGATTCACCCCTCCACTTT CASSMDTQQGMLDSPLHF